Included here is one T cell receptor (beta chain) sequence, with context. Per germline, CDR1 SGHNT and CDR2 YENEEA. The CDR3 is 14 residues long. V trimming: 4 bases; J trimming: 1 base; junction bases outside the gene matches: 3. This specimen comes from a study of blood T cell repertoires in COVID-19. Study background: The United States, Italy and Spain supplied acute and convalescent COVID-19 samples.

The assay was immunoSEQ multiplex PCR, and TCRdb's table has in-frame clones only and misses some. The data show fewer than 200,000 clones, approximately 88% seen once. Cohort placement rested on clinical history that participants reported themselves. Among Cohort 3 donors, those recovered had two negative PCRs, clearance, or symptom resolution. The sample consisted of PBMCs or T cells enriched from blood (not recorded which). This receptor was obtained from a woman aged 18-35 years who had recovered from COVID-19. V gene TRBV11-3 combines with J gene TRBJ1-1; TRBD1 aligns across 7 bases. In DNA form, the CDR3 reads TGTGCCAGCAGCTCGACAGGGCCGAACACTGAAGCTTTCTTT. Its protein product is CASSSTGPNTEAFF.